These 5 T cell receptor beta chains were sequenced from one sample in a study of cytomegalovirus exposure and HLA in healthy donors. PCR was performed using 60 Vbeta and 13 Jbeta primers. Profiled with immunoSEQ multiplex PCR; TCRdb holds only in-frame clones, not every one. The sample yields roughly 67,000 clones, 80% to 90% seen once. Sequencing was performed on PBMCs. The receptors were gathered from a woman aged 25 to 45 in good health and CMV-seronegative.

CDR3 nucleotides: TGTGCCAGCAGTGTGTCTAGCGGGCCCAATGAGCAGTTCTTC. It yields the protein CASSVSSGPNEQFF. The V gene is TRBV6-4, the J gene TRBJ2-1; 8 nucleotides line up with TRBD2. The CDR3 loop spans 14 amino acids. After removal of 4 bases from V and 6 bases from J, the junction contained 5 bases not matched to a gene. From germline, CDR1 is MRHNA and CDR2 SNTAGT.

The gene calls are TRBV28 and TRBJ2-7; TRBD1 agrees at 7 bases. Germline assignment: CDR1 MDHEN and CDR2 SYDVKM. The CDR3 has 12 amino acids. V lost 7 bases and J lost 3; bases outside the gene matches: 3. The CDR3 DNA sequence: TGTGCCAGCACGGGACAGAACTACGAGCAGTACTTC. This gives the protein CASTGQNYEQYF.

The chain recombines TRBV19 with TRBJ1-3; the D gene is possibly TRBD1 (5 bases). This CDR3 has 15 residues. V lost 4 bases to trimming and J lost 0 bases, with 10 bases between them. Germline V lookup: CDR1 LNHDA, CDR2 SQIVND (reference sequence). The CDR3 nucleotides read TGTGCCAGTAGTACCATAGGGGCCTCTGGAAACACCATATATTTT. It encodes CASSTIGASGNTIYF.

This chain uses TRBV6-5 with TRBJ2-5, with D maybe TRBD2 (6 bases). Trimming removed 0 bases at V and 0 bases at J, with 11 bases between. This CDR3 region has 16 residues. CDR1 and CDR2 from the germline V gene are MNHEY and SVGAGI. CDR3 bases: TGTGCCAGCAGTTACTCGGGACGGGGGAACCAAGAGACCCAGTACTTC. Translation gives CASSYSGRGNQETQYF.

V gene TRBV5-1 combines with J gene TRBJ2-2; a weak D match, TRBD1 (6 bases). Trimming took 4 bases from V and 5 from J, leaving 12 bases between them. The CDR3 is made up of 14 amino acids. Germline CDR1 SGHRS, CDR2 YFSETQ. CDR3 nucleotides: TGCGCCAGCAGCCCCGGGACACCGACCGGGGAGCTGTTTTTT. It is translated as CASSPGTPTGELFF.